Following are 14 T cell receptor beta chains from one sample sequenced in a study of Ad26.COV2.S vaccination and SARS-CoV-2 variants. Treatment of the sample: about 20 received Ad26.COV2.S at low or high dose, single or two shots; about five received placebo; per-sample allocation not given. Samples analyzed were those drawn on day 63 after the first vaccine or placebo injection. Clones were read by immunoSEQ multiplex PCR, and TCRdb kept only the in-frame ones, dropping some. The data hold hundreds of thousands of clones, with 70% to 90% observed a single time. Sample: peripheral blood, taken in a trial of Ad26.COV2.S vaccine versus placebo. The origin of the receptors is a person between 18 and 65 years old who received the Ad26.COV2.S COVID-19 vaccine or a placebo.

The chain links TRBV5-1 to TRBJ1-6; the match to TRBD1 covers 9 bases. This CDR3 comprises 14 residues. The germline V gene has CDR1 SGHRS and CDR2 YFSETQ. The V gene end was trimmed by 4 bases and the J gene end by 9 bases; junction bases not matched to a gene: 5. In nucleotides, the CDR3 is TGCGCCAGCAGCCCGGGGACAGGGAGTTCACCCCTCCACTTT. Protein: CASSPGTGSSPLHF.

The chain is built from TRBV5-1 and TRBJ2-1; 9 nucleotides agree with TRBD2. Germline CDR1 and CDR2: SGHRS and YFSETQ. The V gene end was trimmed by 2 bases and the J gene end by 9 bases; junction bases not matched to a gene: 12. This CDR3 has 16 residues. This CDR3 reads CASSFIAGGSGGEQFF. In DNA form, the CDR3 reads TGCGCCAGCAGCTTTATTGCGGGAGGGTCTGGGGGTGAGCAGTTCTTC.

J is TRBJ1-5 and V is TRBV27; D is possibly TRBD1 (5 bases). The V end lost 5 bases, the J end lost 7 bases, and 15 bases lay between the germline ends. This CDR3 spans 14 amino acids. The germline V gene has CDR1 MNHEY and CDR2 SMNVEV (reference sequence). In DNA form, the CDR3 reads TGTGCCAGCAGTGTAGGACATATAGGACAGCCCCAGCATTTT. This gives the protein CASSVGHIGQPQHF.

This clone appeared once. This chain joins TRBV7-8 and TRBJ2-1, with TRBD2 identical over 13 bases. With 5 bases clipped from V and 0 bases from J, the junction kept 13 bases outside the gene matches. This CDR3 comprises 20 residues. CDR1 and CDR2 (germline): SGHVS, FQNEAQ. DNA for the CDR3: TGTGCCAGCAGCGGACAAACCGGGACTAGCGGGGCAAGCTCCTACAATGAGCAGTTCTTC. This encodes CASSGQTGTSGASSYNEQFF.

The CDR3 region is CATTGTSGYEQYF. In nucleotides, the CDR3 is TGTGCCACCACCGGGACTAGCGGCTACGAGCAGTACTTC. The rearrangement links TRBV10-3 to TRBJ2-7; 11 nucleotides align to TRBD2. The CDR3 sequence is 13 residues long. CDR1 is ENHRY and CDR2 is SYGVKD in the germline V gene. V lost 10 bases, J lost 3 bases, and 5 bases stayed unmatched.

The rearrangement links TRBV6-2 or TRBV6-3 to TRBJ2-6, with a tentative D call TRBD2 (5 bases). This CDR3 contains 15 residues. Germline V gene sequence: CDR1 MNHEY, CDR2 SVGEGT. V was trimmed by 4 bases and J by 0 bases, leaving 7 bases between them. CDR3 in amino acids: CASSSRGSGANVLTF. In nucleotides, the CDR3 is TGTGCCAGCAGTTCTCGGGGCTCTGGGGCCAACGTCCTGACTTTC.

The V and J genes are TRBV2 and TRBJ1-4; a possible D gene is TRBD1 (5 bases). CDR3 length equals 14 residues. Germline V gene sequence: CDR1 SNHLY, CDR2 FYNNEI. Trimming pared 6 bases from V and 3 bases from J, leaving 11 bases between. The CDR3, as DNA: TGTGCCAGCAGCCGGGACGGCGCTAATGAAAAACTGTTTTTT. Its protein product is CASSRDGANEKLFF. Full variable domain (rest looked up from reference TRBV2 and TRBJ1-4): EPEVTQTPSHQVTQMGQEVILRCVPISNHLYFYWYRQILGQKVEFLVSFYNNEISEKSEIFDDQFSVERPDGSNFTLKIRSTKLEDSAMYFCASSRDGANEKLFFGSGTQLSVL.

The chain couples TRBV6-4 to TRBJ1-2; TRBD1 might be the D (5 bases). Per germline, CDR1 MRHNA and CDR2 SNTAGT. The CDR3 covers 16 residues. Deletions cut 5 bases from V and 0 bases from J, with 16 bases between. CDR3 DNA sequence: TGTGCCAGCAGTCCGACCCCCAGGGCCACTAACTATGGCTACACCTTC. Encoded protein: CASSPTPRATNYGYTF.

The chain employs TRBV2 and TRBJ2-1; D gene unclear. This CDR3 is 14 amino acids long. V shed 0 bases and J shed 4 bases, with 7 bases lying between them. Germline V gene lookup returns CDR1 SNHLY and CDR2 FYNNEI. The CDR3 sequence: CASSEALRYNEQFF. CDR3 in DNA: TGTGCCAGCAGTGAAGCGTTGCGTTACAATGAGCAGTTCTTC.

V gene TRBV9 combines with J gene TRBJ1-2; D is perhaps TRBD1 (6 bases). Germline loops: CDR1 SGDLS, CDR2 YYNGEE. V dropped 4 bases and J dropped 6 bases, with 16 bases sitting between them. The CDR3 contains 14 residues. CDR3 residues: CASSPYGAGDGYTF. Here the CDR3 DNA reads TGTGCCAGCAGCCCATACGGGGCAGGGGATGGCTACACCTTC.

This sequence joins TRBV6-5 and TRBJ2-5; 7 bases are shared with TRBD1. The V gene's germline CDR1 is MNHEY and CDR2 SVGAGI. The length of the CDR3 is 13 residues. The V and J ends lost 8 bases and 0 bases, in that order; junction bases with no gene match: 3. This CDR3 reads CASYGQDQETQYF. CDR3 DNA: TGTGCCAGCTACGGACAGGACCAAGAGACCCAGTACTTC.

The CDR3 DNA reads as TGTGCCGCCGGCGGGGGAGGGACCGGGGAGCTGTTTTTT. It encodes CAAGGGGTGELFF. The chain has TRBV30 and TRBJ2-2; 7 nucleotides agree with TRBD2. Germline loops: CDR1 GTSNPN, CDR2 SVGIG (reference sequence). V dropped 8 bases and J dropped 5; count of bases not matched to a gene: 8. This CDR3 has 13 amino acids.

The chain employs TRBV3-1 (or the pseudogene TRBV3-2) and TRBJ2-3; 11 positions agree with TRBD2. Germline CDR1 reads LGHDT; CDR2 reads YNNKEL (reference sequence). CDR3 length: 18 residues. V lost 3 bases to trimming and J lost 0 bases; unmatched junction nucleotides: 8. The CDR3 coding sequence is TGTGCCAGCAGCCAGTTTCTAGCGGGAGGCACTAGCACAGATACGCAGTATTTT. Translated, it gives CASSQFLAGGTSTDTQYF.

V and J are TRBV19 and TRBJ1-1; D is perhaps TRBD1 (5 bases). The CDR3 spans 16 residues. Germline CDR1 and CDR2: LNHDA and SQIVND (reference sequence). Trimming removed 0 bases from V and 0 bases from J, with 11 bases in between. CDR3 DNA: TGTGCCAGTAGTATAGACCCACGACAGTTGAACACTGAAGCTTTCTTT. Translating gives CASSIDPRQLNTEAFF.